This TCR beta chain was observed in a study of blood T cell repertoires in COVID-19. Assay used: immunoSEQ multiplex PCR; TCRdb lists only in-frame clones, some missing. In the table there are about 78,000 clones, 80% to 95% of which are singletons. The sample comprised peripheral blood. This receptor was taken from a woman aged 80 or older with acute or convalescent COVID-19.

This chain's CDR3 is CASSERPPRLAGEQFF. The CDR3 nucleotides read TGTGCCAGCAGTGAACGGCCGCCGAGACTAGCGGGGGAGCAGTTCTTC. The chain recombines TRBV2 with TRBJ2-1, with 11 nucleotides matching TRBD2. This CDR3 is 16 amino acids long. Germline V gene sequence: CDR1 SNHLY, CDR2 FYNNEI. V shed 2 bases and J 10 bases; nucleotides not matched to a gene: 10.